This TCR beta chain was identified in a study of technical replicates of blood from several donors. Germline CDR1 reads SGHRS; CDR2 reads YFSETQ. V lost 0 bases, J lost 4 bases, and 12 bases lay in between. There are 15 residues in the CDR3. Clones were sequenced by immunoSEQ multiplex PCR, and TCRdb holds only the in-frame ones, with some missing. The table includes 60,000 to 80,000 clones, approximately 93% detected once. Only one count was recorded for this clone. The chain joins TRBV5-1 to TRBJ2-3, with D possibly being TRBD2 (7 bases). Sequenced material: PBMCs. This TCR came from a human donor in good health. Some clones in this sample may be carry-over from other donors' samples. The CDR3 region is CASSLAGGSADTQYF. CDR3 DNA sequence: TGCGCCAGCAGCTTGGCGGGGGGCTCGGCAGATACGCAGTATTTT.